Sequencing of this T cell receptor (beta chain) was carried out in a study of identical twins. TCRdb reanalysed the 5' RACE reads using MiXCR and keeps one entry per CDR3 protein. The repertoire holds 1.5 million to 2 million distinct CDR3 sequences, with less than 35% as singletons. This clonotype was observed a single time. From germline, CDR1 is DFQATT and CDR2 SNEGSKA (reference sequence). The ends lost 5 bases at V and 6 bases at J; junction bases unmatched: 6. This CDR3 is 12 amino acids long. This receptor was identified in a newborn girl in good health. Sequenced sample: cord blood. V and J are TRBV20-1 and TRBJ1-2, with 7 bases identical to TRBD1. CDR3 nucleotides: TGCAGTGCTGGGCCCCAGGGGGATGGCTACACCTTC. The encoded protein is CSAGPQGDGYTF.